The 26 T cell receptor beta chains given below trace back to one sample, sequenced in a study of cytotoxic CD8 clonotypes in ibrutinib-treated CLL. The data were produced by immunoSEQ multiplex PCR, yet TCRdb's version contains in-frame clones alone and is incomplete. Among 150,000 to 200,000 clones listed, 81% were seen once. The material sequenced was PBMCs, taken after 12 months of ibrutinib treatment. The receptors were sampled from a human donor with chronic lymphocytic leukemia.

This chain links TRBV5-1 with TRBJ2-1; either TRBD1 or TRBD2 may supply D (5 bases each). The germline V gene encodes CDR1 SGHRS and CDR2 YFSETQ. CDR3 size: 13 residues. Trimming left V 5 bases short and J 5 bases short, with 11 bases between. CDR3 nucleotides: TGCGCCAGCAGTAGGGGACCACACAATGAGCAGTTCTTC. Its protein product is CASSRGPHNEQFF.

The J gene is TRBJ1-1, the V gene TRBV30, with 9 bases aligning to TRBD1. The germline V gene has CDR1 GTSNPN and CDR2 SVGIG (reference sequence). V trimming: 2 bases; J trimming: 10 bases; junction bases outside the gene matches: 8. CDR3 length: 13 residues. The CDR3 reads CAWSPFDRGLAFF. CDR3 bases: TGTGCCTGGAGTCCTTTTGACAGGGGGTTAGCTTTCTTT.

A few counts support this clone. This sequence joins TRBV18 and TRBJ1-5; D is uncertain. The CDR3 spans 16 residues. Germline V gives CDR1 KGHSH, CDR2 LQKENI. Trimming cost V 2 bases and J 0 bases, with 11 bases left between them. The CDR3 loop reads CASSPTGSLSNQPQHF. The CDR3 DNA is TGTGCCAGCTCACCAACGGGCAGCCTTAGCAATCAGCCCCAGCATTTT.

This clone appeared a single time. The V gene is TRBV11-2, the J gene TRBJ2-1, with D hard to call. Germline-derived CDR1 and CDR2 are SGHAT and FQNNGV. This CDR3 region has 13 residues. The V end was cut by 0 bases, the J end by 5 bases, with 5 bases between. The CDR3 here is CASSLEYNNEQFF. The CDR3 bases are TGTGCCAGCAGCTTAGAGTACAACAATGAGCAGTTCTTC. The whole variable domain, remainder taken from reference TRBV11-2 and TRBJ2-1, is EAGVAQSPRYKIIEKRQSVAFWCNPISGHATLYWYQQILGQGPKLLIQFQNNGVVDDSQLPKDRFSAERLKGVDSTLKIQPAKLEDSAVYLCASSLEYNNEQFFGPGTRLTVL.

The CDR3 nucleotides read TGTGCCAGCTACGGACAGGGGACGGAGAAGTTGGATACGCAGTATTTT. This sequence encodes CASYGQGTEKLDTQYF. The chain couples TRBV18 to TRBJ2-3; the match to TRBD1 covers 9 bases. Germline V CDR1 and CDR2: KGHSH, LQKENI. Germline trimming cut 7 bases from V and 6 bases from J; bases unmatched to any gene: 14. This CDR3 is built from 16 residues.

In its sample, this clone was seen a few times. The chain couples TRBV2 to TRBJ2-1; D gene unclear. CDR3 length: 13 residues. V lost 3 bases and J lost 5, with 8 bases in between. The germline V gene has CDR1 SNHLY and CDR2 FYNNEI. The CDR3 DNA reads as TGTGCCAGCAGTGACGGCCTCCACAATGAGCAGTTCTTC. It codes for CASSDGLHNEQFF.

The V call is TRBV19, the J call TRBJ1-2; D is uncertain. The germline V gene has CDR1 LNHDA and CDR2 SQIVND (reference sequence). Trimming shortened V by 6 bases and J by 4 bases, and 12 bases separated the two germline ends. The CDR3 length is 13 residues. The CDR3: CASSNPVGYGYTF. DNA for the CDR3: TGTGCCAGTAGCAATCCCGTGGGCTATGGCTACACCTTC.

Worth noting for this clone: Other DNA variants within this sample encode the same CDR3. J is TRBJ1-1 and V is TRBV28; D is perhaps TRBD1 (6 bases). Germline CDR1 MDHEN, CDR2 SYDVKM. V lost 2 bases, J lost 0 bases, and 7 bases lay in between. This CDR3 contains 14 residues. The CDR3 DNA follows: TGTGCCAGCAGTTTAAGGGGGTTGAACACTGAAGCTTTCTTT. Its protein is CASSLRGLNTEAFF.

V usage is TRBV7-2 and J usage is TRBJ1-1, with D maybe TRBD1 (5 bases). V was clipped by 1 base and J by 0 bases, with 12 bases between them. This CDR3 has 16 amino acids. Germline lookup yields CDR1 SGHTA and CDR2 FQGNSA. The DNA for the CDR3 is TGTGCCAGCAGCTTAGAGGGGATCGGCATGAACACTGAAGCTTTCTTT. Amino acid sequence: CASSLEGIGMNTEAFF. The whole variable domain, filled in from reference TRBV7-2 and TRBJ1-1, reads GAGVSQSPSNKVTEKGKDVELRCDPISGHTALYWYRQSLGQGLEFLIYFQGNSAPDKSGLPSDRFSAERTGGSVSTLTIQRTQQEDSAVYLCASSLEGIGMNTEAFFGQGTRLTVV.

The CDR3 spells CASSLGQGRAKNIQYF. CDR3 DNA sequence: TGTGCCAGCAGCCTGGGACAGGGAAGAGCCAAAAACATTCAGTACTTC. The rearrangement uses TRBV7-6 and TRBJ2-4; 9 nucleotides line up with TRBD1. This CDR3 has 16 amino acids. Germline trimming cut 5 bases from V and 0 bases from J; bases unmatched to any gene: 5. CDR1 and CDR2 from the germline V gene are SGHVS and FNYEAQ.

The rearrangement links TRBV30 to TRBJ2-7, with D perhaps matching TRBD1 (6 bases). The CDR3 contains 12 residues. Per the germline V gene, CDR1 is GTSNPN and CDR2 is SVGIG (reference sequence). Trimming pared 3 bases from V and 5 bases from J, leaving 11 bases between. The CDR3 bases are TGTGCCTGGAGCCAGACAGGTAACGAGCAGTACTTC. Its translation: CAWSQTGNEQYF.

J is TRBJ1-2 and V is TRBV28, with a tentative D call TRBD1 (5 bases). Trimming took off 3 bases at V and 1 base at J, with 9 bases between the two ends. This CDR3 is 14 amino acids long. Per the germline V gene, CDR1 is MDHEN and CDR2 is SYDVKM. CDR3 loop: CASSFAGGNYGYTF. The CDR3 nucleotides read TGTGCCAGCAGTTTTGCGGGGGGTAACTATGGCTACACCTTC.

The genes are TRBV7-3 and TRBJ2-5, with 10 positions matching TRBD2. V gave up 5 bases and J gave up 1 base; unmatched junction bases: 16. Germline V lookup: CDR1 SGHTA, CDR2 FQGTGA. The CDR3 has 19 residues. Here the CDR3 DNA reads TGTGCCAGCAGCCCCCAGCGTCTGAGACTAGCGGGCGCCCAAGAGACCCAGTACTTC. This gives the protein CASSPQRLRLAGAQETQYF.

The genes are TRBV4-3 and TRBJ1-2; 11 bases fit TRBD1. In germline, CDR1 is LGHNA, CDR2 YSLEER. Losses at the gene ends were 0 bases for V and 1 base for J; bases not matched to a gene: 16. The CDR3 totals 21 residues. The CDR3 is CASSQDWRTGGNLVVNYGYTF. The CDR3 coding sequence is TGCGCCAGCAGCCAAGATTGGCGGACAGGGGGCAATCTGGTCGTTAACTATGGCTACACCTTC.

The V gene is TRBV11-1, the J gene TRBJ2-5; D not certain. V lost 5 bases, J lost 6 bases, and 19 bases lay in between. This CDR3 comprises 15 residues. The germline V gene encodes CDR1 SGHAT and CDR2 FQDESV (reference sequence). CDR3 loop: CASSRVSRPGQTQYF. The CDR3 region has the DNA TGTGCCAGCAGCCGCGTCTCCCGGCCTGGGCAGACCCAGTACTTC.

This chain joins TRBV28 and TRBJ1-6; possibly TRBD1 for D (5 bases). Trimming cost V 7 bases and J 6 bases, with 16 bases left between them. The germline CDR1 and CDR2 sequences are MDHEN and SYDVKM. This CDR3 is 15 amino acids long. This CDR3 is CASISAGTTNSPLHF. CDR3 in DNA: TGTGCCAGCATCTCCGCTGGGACTACTAATTCACCCCTCCACTTT.

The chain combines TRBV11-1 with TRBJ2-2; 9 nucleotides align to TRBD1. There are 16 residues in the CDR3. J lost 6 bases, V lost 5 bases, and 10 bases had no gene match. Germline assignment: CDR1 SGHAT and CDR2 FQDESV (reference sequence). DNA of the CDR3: TGTGCCAGCAGCCCCCTTGACAGGGGGTCTTCCGGGGAGCTGTTTTTT. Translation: CASSPLDRGSSGELFF. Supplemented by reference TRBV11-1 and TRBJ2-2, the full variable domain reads EAEVAQSPRYKITEKSQAVAFWCDPISGHATLYWYRQILGQGPELLVQFQDESVVDDSQLPKDRFSAERLKGVDSTLKIQPAELGDSAMYLCASSPLDRGSSGELFFGEGSRLTVL.

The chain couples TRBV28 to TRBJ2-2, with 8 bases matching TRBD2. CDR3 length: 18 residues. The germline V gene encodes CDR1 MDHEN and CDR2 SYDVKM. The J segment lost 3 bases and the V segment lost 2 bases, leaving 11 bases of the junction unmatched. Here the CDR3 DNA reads TGTGCCAGCAGTTTAGGAGCGGGAGCCCTATCCCACACCGGGGAGCTGTTTTTT. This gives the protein CASSLGAGALSHTGELFF. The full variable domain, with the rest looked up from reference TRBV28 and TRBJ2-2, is DVKVTQSSRYLVKRTGEKVFLECVQDMDHENMFWYRQDPGLGLRLIYFSYDVKMKEKGDIPEGYSVSREKKERFSLILESASTNQTSMYLCASSLGAGALSHTGELFFGEGSRLTVL.

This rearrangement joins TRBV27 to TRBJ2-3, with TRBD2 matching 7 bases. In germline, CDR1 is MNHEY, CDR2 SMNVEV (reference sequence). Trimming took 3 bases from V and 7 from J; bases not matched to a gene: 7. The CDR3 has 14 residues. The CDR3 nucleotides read TGTGCCAGCAGTTTGATAAGACTAGCTCATACGCAGTATTTT. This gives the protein CASSLIRLAHTQYF.

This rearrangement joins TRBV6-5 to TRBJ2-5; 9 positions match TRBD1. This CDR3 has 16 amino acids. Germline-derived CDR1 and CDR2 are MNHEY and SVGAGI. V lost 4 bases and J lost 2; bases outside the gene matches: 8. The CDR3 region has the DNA TGTGCCAGCAGTTGGGGACAGGGAAGACCTCAAGAGACCCAGTACTTC. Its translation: CASSWGQGRPQETQYF.

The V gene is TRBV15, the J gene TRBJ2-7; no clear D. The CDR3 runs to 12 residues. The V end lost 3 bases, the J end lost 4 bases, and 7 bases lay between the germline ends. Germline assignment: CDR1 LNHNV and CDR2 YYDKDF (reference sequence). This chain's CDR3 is CATSRDLYEQYF. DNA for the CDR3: TGTGCCACCAGCAGGGATCTATACGAGCAGTACTTC.

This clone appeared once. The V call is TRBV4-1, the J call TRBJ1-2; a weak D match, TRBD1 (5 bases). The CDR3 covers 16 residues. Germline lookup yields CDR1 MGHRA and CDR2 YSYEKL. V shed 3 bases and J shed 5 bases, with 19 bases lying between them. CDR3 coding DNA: TGCGCCAGCAGCCACTCGCCCGCAGGGATCCTTTATGGCTACACCTTC. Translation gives CASSHSPAGILYGYTF.

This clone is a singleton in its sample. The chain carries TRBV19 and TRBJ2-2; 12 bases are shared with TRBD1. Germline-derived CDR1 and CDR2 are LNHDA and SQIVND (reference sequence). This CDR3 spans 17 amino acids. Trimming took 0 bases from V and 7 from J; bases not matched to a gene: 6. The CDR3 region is CASSIDRGTGGYGELFF. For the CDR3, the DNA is TGTGCCAGTAGTATAGATCGGGGGACAGGGGGCTACGGGGAGCTGTTTTTT.

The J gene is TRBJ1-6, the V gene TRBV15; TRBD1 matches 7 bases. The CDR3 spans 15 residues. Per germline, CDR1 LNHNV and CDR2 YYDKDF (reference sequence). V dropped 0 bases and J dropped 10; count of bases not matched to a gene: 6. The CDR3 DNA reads TGTGCCACCAGCAGAGATCTAGGGGGCAACTCACCCCTCCACTTT. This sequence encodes CATSRDLGGNSPLHF.

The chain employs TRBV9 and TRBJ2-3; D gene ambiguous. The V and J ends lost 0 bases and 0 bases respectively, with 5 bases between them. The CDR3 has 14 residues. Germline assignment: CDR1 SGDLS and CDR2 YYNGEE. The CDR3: CASSVAGSTDTQYF. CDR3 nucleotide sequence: TGTGCCAGCAGCGTAGCGGGTAGCACAGATACGCAGTATTTT.

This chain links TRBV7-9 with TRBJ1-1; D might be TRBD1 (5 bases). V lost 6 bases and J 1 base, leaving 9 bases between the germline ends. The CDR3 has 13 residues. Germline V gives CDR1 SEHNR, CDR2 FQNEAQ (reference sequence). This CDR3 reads CASSRTGNTEAFF. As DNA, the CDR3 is TGTGCCAGCAGTCGTACAGGGAACACTGAAGCTTTCTTT.